One sample yielded the 22 T cell receptor beta chains listed below, sequenced in a study of brain metastases from non-small cell lung cancer. Clones were read by immunoSEQ multiplex PCR, and TCRdb kept only the in-frame ones, dropping some. The table lists several thousand clones, over 65% of them singletons. Sequencing was carried out using primary lung tumor tissue. The receptors were sampled from a donor at least 40 years old with non-small cell lung cancer.

The rearrangement joins TRBV7-9 to TRBJ2-5; 10 bases fit TRBD2. The CDR3 runs to 14 residues. Germline V gives CDR1 SEHNR, CDR2 FQNEAQ (reference sequence). The V gene end was trimmed by 5 bases and the J gene end by 1 base; junction bases not matched to a gene: 1. Here the CDR3 DNA reads TGTGCCAGCAGCCCTAGCGGGGGCCAAGAGACCCAGTACTTC. Protein sequence: CASSPSGGQETQYF. Filled out from reference TRBV7-9 and TRBJ2-5, the complete variable domain reads DTGVSQNPRHKITKRGQNVTFRCDPISEHNRLYWYRQTLGQGPEFLTYFQNEAQLEKSRLLSDRFSAERPKGSFSTLEIQRTEQGDSAMYLCASSPSGGQETQYFGPGTRLLVL.

The J gene is TRBJ2-7, the V gene TRBV3-1 (or the pseudogene TRBV3-2); D unclear. V was shortened by 1 base and J by 2 bases, with 3 bases between the two germline ends. Per germline, CDR1 LGHDT and CDR2 YNNKEL (reference sequence). The CDR3 loop spans 12 amino acids. In nucleotides, the CDR3 is TGTGCCAGCAGCCAAGGGGCCTACGAGCAGTACTTC. This translates into CASSQGAYEQYF.

This clone has only one observation. The gene calls are TRBV18 and TRBJ1-5; D is ambiguous. The CDR3 is 14 residues long. The V and J ends lost 1 base and 5 bases respectively, with 9 bases between them. The germline gives CDR1 KGHSH, CDR2 LQKENI. This CDR3 reads CASSPLSGYQPQHF. The CDR3 nucleotides are TGTGCCAGCTCACCACTTAGCGGTTATCAGCCCCAGCATTTT.

This clone was seen a single time. This sequence joins TRBV14 and TRBJ2-5; D is ambiguous. Germline CDR1 SGHDN, CDR2 FVKESK. CDR3 length equals 15 residues. V was pared by 0 bases and J by 5 bases, with 13 bases between. CDR3 protein: CASSQDIDRMETQYF. CDR3 nucleotide sequence: TGTGCCAGCAGCCAAGATATTGATCGAATGGAGACCCAGTACTTC.

This clone was seen more than once but under ten times. The DNA of the CDR3 is TGTGCCAGTAGTGCGAGCGGGAGAACAGATACGCAGTATTTT. This codes for CASSASGRTDTQYF. The rearrangement joins TRBV19 to TRBJ2-3; 8 bases fit TRBD2. Germline CDR1 and CDR2: LNHDA and SQIVND (reference sequence). V was clipped by 5 bases and J by 3 bases; unmatched bases: 4. The CDR3 consists of 14 residues.

The V and J genes are TRBV19 and TRBJ2-7; 9 nucleotides line up with TRBD1. Germline values: CDR1 LNHDA, CDR2 SQIVND (reference sequence). The CDR3 spans 15 residues. The junction had 11 bases not matched to a gene; V was cut back by 7 bases and J by 4 bases. The CDR3 spells CASTPGTGNFYEQYV. CDR3 nucleotide sequence: TGTGCCAGTACGCCGGGGACAGGGAACTTTTACGAGCAGTACGTC.

This chain joins TRBV7-8 and TRBJ1-1, with 10 nucleotides matching TRBD1. The CDR3 has 16 residues. The germline CDR1 and CDR2 sequences are SGHVS and FQNEAQ. V gave up 5 bases and J gave up 0 bases; unmatched junction bases: 6. The CDR3 nucleotides are TGTGCCAGCAGCCTGGACAGGGGGAGCCTGAACACTGAAGCTTTCTTT. It codes for CASSLDRGSLNTEAFF.

This sequence joins TRBV5-1 and TRBJ1-6; D possibly corresponds to TRBD1 (5 bases). The V end lost 4 bases, the J end lost 8 bases, and 13 bases lay between the germline ends. Per germline, CDR1 SGHRS and CDR2 YFSETQ. The CDR3 is made up of 14 amino acids. The CDR3 loop reads CASSTGTLDSPLHF. The CDR3 nucleotides are TGCGCCAGCAGCACCGGGACCCTAGATTCACCCCTCCACTTT.

The J gene is TRBJ1-2, the V gene TRBV28; possibly TRBD1 for D (6 bases). Germline loops: CDR1 MDHEN, CDR2 SYDVKM. The CDR3 contains 15 residues. Trimming removed 3 bases at V and 1 base at J, with 12 bases between. The CDR3: CASSLPGHSNYGYTF. CDR3 in DNA: TGTGCCAGCAGTTTGCCGGGACACAGTAACTATGGCTACACCTTC.

With regard to this clone: The junction departs from germline at one end; a sequencing error may be responsible. This sequence joins TRBV5-1 and TRBJ1-4; a possible D gene is TRBD1 (5 bases). Germline lookup yields CDR1 SGHRS and CDR2 YFSETQ. The length of the CDR3 is 14 residues. DNA of the CDR3: TGCGTCAGCAGCTTGGGGCAGGATGGCGAAAAACTGTTTTTT. Protein sequence: CVSSLGQDGEKLFF.

The rearrangement joins TRBV14 to TRBJ1-1; no reliable D call. Germline CDR1 is SGHDN and CDR2 is FVKESK. The V gene lost 1 base and the J gene lost 1 base, with 13 bases spanning the gap. The CDR3 length is 16 residues. The CDR3 DNA is TGTGCCAGCAGCCAAGCCCATGGACGGGGGAACACTGAAGCTTTCTTT. Its translation: CASSQAHGRGNTEAFF.

The genes are TRBV5-1 and TRBJ1-1; a possible D gene is TRBD1 (5 bases). Between the trimmed V and J ends, which lost 0 bases and 3 bases, there was a span of 12 bases. Germline V CDR1 and CDR2: SGHRS, YFSETQ. The CDR3 consists of 15 residues. CDR3 in amino acids: CASSLVIGGDTEAFF. The CDR3 DNA reads TGCGCCAGCAGCTTGGTTATCGGGGGGGACACTGAAGCTTTCTTT.

The rearrangement links TRBV5-6 to TRBJ1-1; D unclear. Germline CDR1 SGHDT, CDR2 YYEEEE. CDR3 length: 14 amino acids. The V and J ends lost 0 bases and 4 bases respectively, with 10 bases between them. CDR3 bases: TGTGCCAGCAGCTTGGTCGTTGCGGGCACTGAAGCTTTCTTT. Its protein product is CASSLVVAGTEAFF.

This clone has a single count. The chain combines TRBV28 with TRBJ2-7, with 11 bases that match TRBD1. The ends lost 6 bases at V and 5 bases at J; junction bases unmatched: 9. Germline V gene data show CDR1 as MDHEN and CDR2 as SYDVKM. This CDR3 is 15 amino acids long. The CDR3 region has the DNA TGTGCCAGCAGCTCCGGGACAGGGGGGTTCCACGAGCAGTACGTC. It is translated as CASSSGTGGFHEQYV.

The chain is built from TRBV12-5 and TRBJ1-1; D is uncertain. There are 12 residues in the CDR3. Germline-derived CDR1 and CDR2 are LGHNT and FRNRAP. V lost 0 bases to trimming and J lost 10 bases, with 9 bases between them. CDR3 DNA sequence: TGTGCTAGTGGTTTGGTACTTTTAGGAGCTTTCTTT. It codes for CASGLVLLGAFF.

The V and J genes are TRBV5-4 and TRBJ2-5, with 7 bases matching TRBD1. CDR3 length: 14 amino acids. The J segment lost 1 base and the V segment lost 3 bases, leaving 3 bases of the junction unmatched. Germline V gene lookup returns CDR1 SGHNT and CDR2 YYREEE (reference sequence). The DNA for the CDR3 is TGTGCCAGCAGCTCGGGACAGCTCCAAGAGACCCAGTACTTC. Protein product: CASSSGQLQETQYF. Full variable domain (rest looked up from reference TRBV5-4 and TRBJ2-5): ETGVTQSPTHLIKTRGQQVTLRCSSQSGHNTVSWYQQALGQGPQFIFQYYREEENGRGNFPPRFSGLQFPNYSSELNVNALELDDSALYLCASSSGQLQETQYFGPGTRLLVL.

There are a few counts of this clone. This sequence joins TRBV2 and TRBJ2-1; 8 bases line up with TRBD1. This CDR3 comprises 15 residues. From germline, CDR1 is SNHLY and CDR2 FYNNEI. V trimming: 7 bases; J trimming: 2 bases; junction bases outside the gene matches: 7. CDR3 sequence: CASTPDRDTYNEQFF. The CDR3 DNA reads as TGTGCCAGCACTCCGGACAGGGACACCTACAATGAGCAGTTCTTC.

The table lists this clone with a count of one. The chain is built from TRBV24-1 and TRBJ2-1; 9 bases fit TRBD1. Germline values: CDR1 KGHDR, CDR2 SFDVKD. The junction had 10 bases not matched to a gene; V was cut back by 1 base and J by 1 base. The CDR3 has 19 amino acids. CDR3 in amino acids: CATSDFLGQGLGSYNEQFF. The CDR3 DNA reads TGTGCCACCAGTGATTTCCTCGGACAGGGGTTAGGGTCCTACAATGAGCAGTTCTTC.

V gene TRBV5-5 combines with J gene TRBJ1-4; tentative D call: TRBD1 (6 bases). The CDR3 has 15 amino acids. The V end was cut by 0 bases, the J end by 5 bases, with 11 bases between. The germline V gene has CDR1 SGHKS and CDR2 YYEKEE (reference sequence). The CDR3, as DNA: TGTGCCAGCAGCTTGGCCCCAGGGGTGAATGAAAAACTGTTTTTT. Amino acid sequence: CASSLAPGVNEKLFF.

This chain joins TRBV7-8 and TRBJ2-5, with 12 positions matching TRBD2. CDR3 length equals 16 residues. Germline values: CDR1 SGHVS, CDR2 FQNEAQ. V was clipped by 4 bases and J by 0 bases; unmatched bases: 3. The CDR3 protein is CASSSTSGGYQETQYF. CDR3 nucleotide sequence: TGTGCCAGCAGCTCAACTAGCGGGGGGTACCAAGAGACCCAGTACTTC.

This sequence joins TRBV5-5 and TRBJ2-5; unclear D gene. CDR1 SGHKS and CDR2 YYEKEE come from the germline V gene (reference sequence). The V gene lost 1 base and the J gene lost 1 base, with 5 bases spanning the gap. This CDR3 region has 13 residues. CDR3 DNA sequence: TGTGCCAGCAGCTTGTTGCCCCAAGAGACCCAGTACTTC. Its translation: CASSLLPQETQYF.

This clone is classed as large. The chain combines TRBV2 with TRBJ2-1; 13 positions match TRBD2. The CDR3 extends over 16 amino acids. Germline V gene sequence: CDR1 SNHLY, CDR2 FYNNEI. J gave up 10 bases and V 4 bases, and 10 bases lay outside the gene matches. The CDR3 loop is CASSGRTSGGLMEQFF. Here the CDR3 DNA reads TGTGCCAGCAGTGGAAGGACTAGCGGGGGTCTTATGGAGCAGTTCTTC.